The TCR beta chain described here comes from a study of shared clonotypes between healthy human individuals. Produced via immunoSEQ multiplex PCR; TCRdb's table is partial and in-frame only. The data contain about half a million clones, 70% to 80% of them singletons. Germline V gene lookup returns CDR1 SGHDT and CDR2 YYEEEE. The ends lost 3 bases at V and 6 bases at J; junction bases unmatched: 5. CDR3 length: 13 residues. The chain joins TRBV5-6 to TRBJ1-2, with TRBD1 matching 7 bases. The TCR was taken from a woman in her forties in good health. Some clones in this sample may be carry-over from other donors' samples. The specimen was PBMCs. Written as DNA, the CDR3 is TGTGCCAGCAGCTCGAGGGGGCGAAATGGCTACACCTTC. The encoded protein is CASSSRGRNGYTF.